This T cell receptor beta chain was captured by sequencing in a study of T cell responses to AZD1222 COVID-19 vaccine. Comments on this clone: The target antigen is unknown.

The table came from immunoSEQ multiplex PCR; TCRdb's copy has only in-frame clones and leaves some out. The sample carries roughly 200,000 clones, 90% to 95% recorded once. V was pared by 7 bases and J by 4 bases, with 13 bases between. Germline V gives CDR1 LNHDA, CDR2 SQIVND (reference sequence). The CDR3 covers 13 residues. Findings and caveats of the study: The donor group comprised mostly white British people and more females; the analysis possibly underestimated clonal diversity. Sampling captured repertoires only after the peak T cell response. Baseline seropositivity characterized only a handful of AZD1222 recipients.

The rearrangement uses TRBV19 and TRBJ1-2, with D hard to call. Here the sequenced sample was peripheral blood, taken 28 days after the second dose of the MenACWY control vaccine. This TCR was sampled from an adult who received the MenACWY meningococcal vaccine as a control. CDR3 region: CASTKGRGYGYTF. The CDR3 DNA sequence: TGTGCCAGTACCAAAGGGCGAGGCTATGGCTACACCTTC.